A selection of T cell receptor beta chains follows, all from one sample in a study of cytomegalovirus exposure and HLA in healthy donors. Libraries were prepared by immunoSEQ multiplex PCR; TCRdb keeps only in-frame clonotypes and omits some of them. The repertoire has 150,000 to 200,000 clones, approximately 78% of them found once; the top ten carry 0.95% to 1%. The source material was PBMCs. All receptors come from a girl aged 2 to 9 in good health and CMV-seropositive. The CDR3 runs from the conserved cysteine through the conserved F or W. D genes are given only for firm matches. Clone size is shown for a subset of rows, as once, few, many or a class of expanded clone.

j_call: TRBJ2-7; d_call: TRBD2; v_call: TRBV28; clone_size: .; cdr3_nt: TGTGCCACCTCGGACGGAACCCTTTCTGGGACTAGCGGGGATCCCTACGAGCAGTACTTC; cdr3_aa: CATSDGTLSGTSGDPYEQYF
j_call: TRBJ1-1; d_call: .; v_call: TRBV6-5; clone_size: few; cdr3_nt: TGTGCCAGCAGCCAAAAACCCCCAGCTGAAGCTTTCTTT; cdr3_aa: CASSQKPPAEAFF
j_call: TRBJ1-2; d_call: .; v_call: TRBV25-1; clone_size: .; cdr3_nt: TGTGCCAGCAGTCTGGGGAAGGGGTATGGCTACACCTTC; cdr3_aa: CASSLGKGYGYTF
j_call: TRBJ1-4; d_call: .; v_call: TRBV18; clone_size: .; cdr3_nt: TGTGCCAGCTCCCCGACAGCAACTAATGAAAAACTGTTTTTT; cdr3_aa: CASSPTATNEKLFF
j_call: TRBJ2-5; d_call: TRBD1; v_call: TRBV30; clone_size: .; cdr3_nt: TGTGCCTATTACAGGGGGCGCGAAGAGACCCAGTACTTC; cdr3_aa: CAYYRGREETQYF
j_call: TRBJ1-1; d_call: .; v_call: TRBV11-2; clone_size: .; cdr3_nt: TGTGCCAGCAGCCGAATTTCCGTAGGGAGTGCTGAAGCTTTCTTT; cdr3_aa: CASSRISVGSAEAFF
j_call: TRBJ2-1; d_call: .; v_call: TRBV21-1; clone_size: few; cdr3_nt: TGTGCCAGCACCCGAGTCGATATAAGTAACAATGAGCAGTTCTTC; cdr3_aa: CASTRVDISNNEQFF
j_call: TRBJ2-5; d_call: .; v_call: TRBV5-1; clone_size: .; cdr3_nt: TGCGCCAGCAGCGGGAGGATGGGGATTGCGACCCAGTACTTC; cdr3_aa: CASSGRMGIATQYF
j_call: TRBJ2-5; d_call: .; v_call: TRBV7-7; clone_size: once; cdr3_nt: TGTGCTAGCAGCTTCCTCCGGGGGGAGACCCAGTACTTC; cdr3_aa: CASSFLRGETQYF
j_call: TRBJ2-3; d_call: TRBD2; v_call: TRBV10-3; clone_size: .; cdr3_nt: TGTGCCATCAGTGAGCTAGGACTAGCGGGAGAGAATTTGGCAGATACGCAGTATTTT; cdr3_aa: CAISELGLAGENLADTQYF
j_call: TRBJ2-3; d_call: TRBD2; v_call: TRBV9; clone_size: once; cdr3_nt: TGTGCCAGCAGCGCACCCCTAAATAGCGGGAGTATGATCGGTACGCAGTATTTT; cdr3_aa: CASSAPLNSGSMIGTQYF
j_call: TRBJ1-2; d_call: .; v_call: TRBV30; clone_size: .; cdr3_nt: TGTGCCTGGAATAGCGGGATGCGGGGACCTACTACATATGGCTACCCCTTC; cdr3_aa: CAWNSGMRGPTTYGYPF
j_call: TRBJ1-2; d_call: .; v_call: TRBV6-5; clone_size: .; cdr3_nt: TGTGCCAGCAGCCCCCGGGAGTCCTATGGCTACACCTTC; cdr3_aa: CASSPRESYGYTF
j_call: TRBJ1-2; d_call: TRBD1; v_call: TRBV18; clone_size: once; cdr3_nt: TGTGCCAGCTCACCCCTGAACAGGGGGTATGGCTACACCTTC; cdr3_aa: CASSPLNRGYGYTF
j_call: TRBJ2-1; d_call: .; v_call: TRBV7-9; clone_size: .; cdr3_nt: TGTGCCAGCAGCGGAGGGTCCTACAATGAGCAGTTCTTC; cdr3_aa: CASSGGSYNEQFF
j_call: TRBJ2-1; d_call: .; v_call: TRBV7-3; clone_size: .; cdr3_nt: TGTGCCAGCAGCCCCACGAGGGAGAATGAGCAGTTCTTC; cdr3_aa: CASSPTRENEQFF
j_call: TRBJ2-1; d_call: .; v_call: TRBV28; clone_size: .; cdr3_nt: TGTGCCAGCAGAACTTCGAGTGAGCAGTTCTTC; cdr3_aa: CASRTSSEQFF
j_call: TRBJ2-7; d_call: .; v_call: TRBV28; clone_size: .; cdr3_nt: TGTGCCAGCGAGTTTGGGGCAGGGGCCCACTACGAGCAGTACTTC; cdr3_aa: CASEFGAGAHYEQYF
j_call: TRBJ2-3; d_call: TRBD2; v_call: TRBV7-7; clone_size: once; cdr3_nt: TGTGCTAGCAGCCCCTCGGGAGGCGCAGATACGCAGTATTTT; cdr3_aa: CASSPSGGADTQYF
j_call: TRBJ1-2; d_call: .; v_call: TRBV12-1; clone_size: .; cdr3_nt: TGTGCCAGCAGCTTTGACGACAGAGCCTCAGCTAACTATGGCTACACCTTC; cdr3_aa: CASSFDDRASANYGYTF
j_call: TRBJ1-3; d_call: .; v_call: TRBV10-1; clone_size: .; cdr3_nt: TGCGCCAGCAGTGAATGGAGGGAATACGGAAACACCATATATTTT; cdr3_aa: CASSEWREYGNTIYF
j_call: TRBJ1-5; d_call: .; v_call: TRBV28; clone_size: .; cdr3_nt: TGTGCCAGCAGTAGACAGTTGAGCAATCAGCCCCAGCATTTT; cdr3_aa: CASSRQLSNQPQHF
j_call: TRBJ2-3; d_call: .; v_call: TRBV6-4; clone_size: few; cdr3_nt: TGTGCCAGCAGTGAAGGGGGGGAGGCCACAGATACGCAGTATTTT; cdr3_aa: CASSEGGEATDTQYF
j_call: TRBJ2-7; d_call: .; v_call: TRBV9; clone_size: .; cdr3_nt: TGTGCCAGCAGCGTAGAGGAGGGTGCCCACGAGCAGTACTTC; cdr3_aa: CASSVEEGAHEQYF
j_call: TRBJ1-6; d_call: .; v_call: TRBV6-5; clone_size: .; cdr3_nt: TGTGCCAGCAGTTACTCGACAGGCTGGGGTCATTCACCCCTCCACTTT; cdr3_aa: CASSYSTGWGHSPLHF
j_call: TRBJ2-7; d_call: TRBD2; v_call: TRBV5-1; clone_size: .; cdr3_nt: TGCGCCAGCAGCCCCTGGACTAGCGGGAGCTATGGCTACGAGCAGTACTTC; cdr3_aa: CASSPWTSGSYGYEQYF
j_call: TRBJ1-2; d_call: TRBD1; v_call: TRBV18; clone_size: .; cdr3_nt: TGTGCCAGCTCACCTAGTGGTGGACAGGCTTTAAACTATGGCTACACCTTC; cdr3_aa: CASSPSGGQALNYGYTF
j_call: TRBJ2-5; d_call: .; v_call: TRBV5-4; clone_size: .; cdr3_nt: TGTGCCAGCAGCATCCCCACGACAGGCCCCCAAGAGACCCAGTACTTC; cdr3_aa: CASSIPTTGPQETQYF
j_call: TRBJ2-5; d_call: TRBD2; v_call: TRBV6-5; clone_size: .; cdr3_nt: TGTGCCAGCAGTCCCTCCGATAGCGGGGAGACCCAGTACTTC; cdr3_aa: CASSPSDSGETQYF
j_call: TRBJ1-5; d_call: TRBD1; v_call: TRBV28; clone_size: .; cdr3_nt: TGTGCCAGCAGTTGGACAGGGGCTGGGAATCAGCCCCAGCATTTT; cdr3_aa: CASSWTGAGNQPQHF
j_call: TRBJ2-7; d_call: TRBD2; v_call: TRBV5-1; clone_size: .; cdr3_nt: TGCGCCAGCAGCGATAAGCGGGGGACCTACGAGCAGTACTTC; cdr3_aa: CASSDKRGTYEQYF
j_call: TRBJ2-1; d_call: .; v_call: TRBV6-1; clone_size: .; cdr3_nt: TGTGCCAGCAGACCGCGGGGCCAGGGAAGGGATGAGCAGTTCTTC; cdr3_aa: CASRPRGQGRDEQFF
j_call: TRBJ2-3; d_call: TRBD1; v_call: TRBV13; clone_size: .; cdr3_nt: TGTGCCAGCAGCCACCGGGACAGGGGGATTGCAGATACGCAGTATTTT; cdr3_aa: CASSHRDRGIADTQYF
j_call: TRBJ2-1; d_call: TRBD1; v_call: TRBV30; clone_size: .; cdr3_nt: TGTGCCTGGGAGACAGGGGGTGAGCAGTTCTTC; cdr3_aa: CAWETGGEQFF
j_call: TRBJ1-1; d_call: .; v_call: TRBV25-1; clone_size: .; cdr3_nt: TGTGCCAGCTATACTTTAACAGGGAACACTGAAGCTTTCTTT; cdr3_aa: CASYTLTGNTEAFF
j_call: TRBJ1-2; d_call: .; v_call: TRBV30; clone_size: .; cdr3_nt: TGTGCCTGGAGTCTAACCAACTATGGCTACACCTTC; cdr3_aa: CAWSLTNYGYTF
j_call: TRBJ1-2; d_call: TRBD1; v_call: TRBV28; clone_size: .; cdr3_nt: TGTGCCAGCAGTTTACCTCGGACAGGCGTAACTAACTATGGCTACACCTTC; cdr3_aa: CASSLPRTGVTNYGYTF
j_call: TRBJ1-2; d_call: .; v_call: TRBV27; clone_size: once; cdr3_nt: TGTGCCAGCAGACCGGGGGGCTCGTATGGCTACACCTTC; cdr3_aa: CASRPGGSYGYTF
j_call: TRBJ1-1; d_call: .; v_call: TRBV7-2; clone_size: .; cdr3_nt: TGTGCCAGCAGCTTCGAACTCAACACTGAAGCTTTCTTT; cdr3_aa: CASSFELNTEAFF
j_call: TRBJ2-1; d_call: TRBD1; v_call: TRBV28; clone_size: .; cdr3_nt: TGTGCCAGCAGCCTGATCGCAGGGACAGGTGAGCAGTTCTTC; cdr3_aa: CASSLIAGTGEQFF
j_call: TRBJ2-1; d_call: .; v_call: TRBV30; clone_size: once; cdr3_nt: TGTGCCTGGGAAAACGGGGAGAGCTCCTACAATGAGCAGTTCTTC; cdr3_aa: CAWENGESSYNEQFF
j_call: TRBJ2-5; d_call: TRBD2; v_call: TRBV5-1; clone_size: .; cdr3_nt: TGCGCCAGCAGCTTGGCCGGGGCTAGCGGGGCGAAAGAGACCCAGTACTTC; cdr3_aa: CASSLAGASGAKETQYF
j_call: TRBJ2-1; d_call: TRBD2; v_call: TRBV19; clone_size: .; cdr3_nt: TGTGCCAGTAGTAGCTGGCTAGCGGGCTCCTACAATGAGCAGTTCTTC; cdr3_aa: CASSSWLAGSYNEQFF
j_call: TRBJ2-6; d_call: .; v_call: TRBV5-1; clone_size: .; cdr3_nt: TGCGCCAGCAGCTTGGGACCGGCCGGAGGCTCTGGGGCCAACGTCCTGACTTTC; cdr3_aa: CASSLGPAGGSGANVLTF
j_call: TRBJ1-1; d_call: TRBD1; v_call: TRBV6-5; clone_size: .; cdr3_nt: TGTGCCAGCAGTTACTACGACAGGGCTAACACTGAAGCTTTCTTT; cdr3_aa: CASSYYDRANTEAFF
j_call: TRBJ1-5; d_call: .; v_call: TRBV4-1; clone_size: .; cdr3_nt: TGCGCCAGCAGCCAGACCTACAGGGTTTGGCAGCCCCAGCATTTT; cdr3_aa: CASSQTYRVWQPQHF